This T cell receptor beta chain was sequenced for a study of T cell changes during pregnancy in multiple sclerosis. Germline V CDR1 and CDR2: SGHTA, FQGNSA. The CDR3 loop spans 16 amino acids. Germline trimming cut 0 bases from V and 3 bases from J; bases unmatched to any gene: 3. TCRdb's table, derived via immunoSEQ multiplex PCR, lists solely in-frame clones and lacks some. The sample consists of just over 50,000 clones, 85% to 95% of them appearing once. This sequence originates from a female donor with multiple sclerosis, enrolled in a pregnancy study. Sequencing used CD4+ T cells from peripheral blood mononuclear cells, obtained in the second trimester of pregnancy. J is TRBJ2-5 and V is TRBV7-2, with 11 bases identical to TRBD2. Here the CDR3 DNA reads TGTGCCAGCAGCTTAGCCCAGGGACTAGCGGAAGAGACCCAGTACTTC. Its protein product is CASSLAQGLAEETQYF.